The 3 T cell receptor beta chains presented below share a single source sample, sequenced in a study of blood T cells in healthy people across ages. A second PCR of about 7 to 11 cycles used a sample-barcoded 5' primer and a J-beta primer mix. Using its own MiXCR run on the 5' RACE reads, TCRdb lists one record per CDR3 protein. Of approximately 600,000 distinct CDR3 sequences listed, 45% to 65% are singletons. Sequenced material: blood. The receptors shown here come from a man aged 55 to 70 in good health.

This clonotype was seen a handful of times. The gene calls are TRBV29-1 and TRBJ2-7; TRBD2 matches 8 bases. CDR1 and CDR2 (germline): SQVTM, ANQGSEA. With 3 bases clipped from V and 4 bases from J, the junction kept 2 bases outside the gene matches. This CDR3 contains 12 residues. CDR3 coding DNA: TGCAGCGTTGACCTAGCGGGTTACGAGCAGTACTTC. It encodes CSVDLAGYEQYF.

The gene calls are TRBV29-1 and TRBJ2-3; D call uncertain. V shed 4 bases and J shed 1 base, with 15 bases lying between them. CDR1 SQVTM and CDR2 ANQGSEA come from the germline V gene. The CDR3 runs to 15 residues. The CDR3, as DNA: TGCAGCGTTGTTAGGGCAGCCGGACGCACAGATACGCAGTATTTT. Its protein product is CSVVRAAGRTDTQYF.

CDR3: CASSLNREGQPQHF. Written as DNA, the CDR3 is TGTGCCAGCAGCCTAAACAGGGAAGGTCAGCCCCAGCATTTT. This chain links TRBV12-3 or TRBV12-4 with TRBJ1-5, with D possibly matching TRBD1 (6 bases). The length of the CDR3 is 14 residues. The ends were cut back, 6 bases at V and 6 bases at J, with 15 bases in the middle.